The 24 T cell receptor beta chains presented below share a single source sample, sequenced in a study of T-cell reconstitution after alpha-beta-depleted transplantation in children. The authors prepared the TCRbeta library with unique molecular identifiers. MiXCR, run by TCRdb on the PCR reads, gives a single entry per CDR3 protein. Here the sample spans approximately 200,000 distinct CDR3 sequences, roughly 14% being singletons. The sample consisted of PBMCs from the stem cell graft donor, taken from the stem cell graft. Receptors originate from a human donor who donated a stem cell graft to a child with acute lymphoblastic leukemia.

The chain couples TRBV20-1 to TRBJ2-5; no reliable D call. In germline, CDR1 is DFQATT, CDR2 SNEGSKA (reference sequence). Between the trimmed V and J ends, which lost 2 bases and 2 bases, there was a span of 18 bases. CDR3 length: 16 amino acids. In DNA form, the CDR3 reads TGCAGTGCTAGATCCCTCGAATTGGCACCACAAGAGACCCAGTACTTC. Translating it yields CSARSLELAPQETQYF.

In its sample, this clonotype was seen many times. The gene calls are TRBV25-1 and TRBJ2-3; 8 bases match TRBD1. The germline V gene encodes CDR1 MGHDK and CDR2 SYGVNS. This CDR3 is built from 14 residues. V gave up 4 bases and J gave up 3 bases; unmatched junction bases: 3. The CDR3 protein is CASSGRQGTDTQYF. CDR3 nucleotide sequence: TGTGCCAGCAGTGGTCGACAGGGGACAGATACGCAGTATTTT.

This clonotype occurred many times. The gene calls are TRBV5-1 and TRBJ2-4; 12 nucleotides align to TRBD2. This CDR3 has 16 amino acids. In germline, CDR1 is SGHRS, CDR2 YFSETQ. After removal of 2 bases from V and 2 bases from J, the junction contained 2 bases not matched to a gene. CDR3 sequence (DNA): TGCGCCAGCAGCTTTAGGACTAGCGGGACCAAAAACATTCAGTACTTC. Residues: CASSFRTSGTKNIQYF.

The rearrangement uses TRBV5-1 and TRBJ1-2; TRBD1 might be the D (5 bases). Looked up from germline, CDR1 is SGHRS and CDR2 is YFSETQ. Deletions cut 4 bases from V and 5 bases from J, with 9 bases between. CDR3 length: 12 residues. The CDR3 DNA reads as TGCGCCAGCAGCCGGGGGGGGTATGGCTACACCTTC. It encodes CASSRGGYGYTF.

This clonotype has ten or more counts. V is TRBV6-5 and J is TRBJ2-1; D is uncertain. Germline V CDR1 and CDR2: MNHEY, SVGAGI. The CDR3 is made up of 14 amino acids. V gave up 4 bases and J gave up 6 bases, with 13 bases separating them. The CDR3 DNA reads as TGTGCCAGCAGTTCACTAAGGGCCGTCAATGAGCAGTTCTTC. Its protein product is CASSSLRAVNEQFF.

This clonotype appeared many times. This chain joins TRBV20-1 and TRBJ1-1, with D perhaps TRBD1 (6 bases). The germline V and J ends were trimmed by 1 base and 1 base, with 19 bases remaining between them. Looked up from germline, CDR1 is DFQATT and CDR2 is SNEGSKA (reference sequence). This CDR3 is built from 17 residues. In DNA, the CDR3 is TGCAGTGCTAGAGGTGTTCACAGGGACGGGAAGAACACTGAAGCTTTCTTT. Amino acid sequence: CSARGVHRDGKNTEAFF.

The rearrangement links TRBV19 to TRBJ2-1; D gene unclear. This CDR3 region has 14 residues. CDR1 and CDR2 from the germline V gene are LNHDA and SQIVND (reference sequence). V dropped 7 bases and J dropped 1 base, with 11 bases sitting between them. Here the CDR3 DNA reads TGTGCCAGTAACCCGGCTCCGTCCTACAATGAGCAGTTCTTC. This translates into CASNPAPSYNEQFF.

This clonotype was picked up a small number of times. This chain links TRBV7-9 with TRBJ2-3; D unresolved. Trimming stripped 5 bases from V and 5 bases from J, with 14 bases between. Germline CDR1 SEHNR, CDR2 FQNEAQ (reference sequence). This CDR3 is built from 14 residues. CDR3 in amino acids: CASSRQDPRDTQYF. For the CDR3, the DNA is TGTGCCAGCAGCAGACAAGATCCGCGAGATACGCAGTATTTT. The whole variable domain, filled in from reference TRBV7-9 and TRBJ2-3, reads DTGVSQNPRHKITKRGQNVTFRCDPISEHNRLYWYRQTLGQGPEFLTYFQNEAQLEKSRLLSDRFSAERPKGSFSTLEIQRTEQGDSAMYLCASSRQDPRDTQYFGPGTRLTVL.

This rearrangement joins TRBV27 to TRBJ2-7, with TRBD2 matching 9 bases. CDR3 length: 15 residues. Losses at the gene ends were 5 bases for V and 5 bases for J; bases not matched to a gene: 10. Per the germline V gene, CDR1 is MNHEY and CDR2 is SMNVEV (reference sequence). This CDR3 is CASSPAIAGENEQYF. DNA for the CDR3: TGTGCCAGCAGTCCGGCCATAGCGGGAGAAAACGAGCAGTACTTC.

The V and J genes are TRBV11-2 and TRBJ2-7; no clear D. CDR1 SGHAT and CDR2 FQNNGV come from the germline V gene. The CDR3 runs 12 residues. V lost 6 bases to trimming and J lost 6 bases, with 12 bases between them. The CDR3 nucleotides are TGTGCCAGCAGTCTGATATTGGCCGAGCAGTACTTC. Its protein product is CASSLILAEQYF.

At least ten counts were recorded for this clonotype. V is TRBV27 and J is TRBJ2-1, with a possible D match to TRBD2 (6 bases). This CDR3 is built from 16 residues. The V gene's germline CDR1 is MNHEY and CDR2 SMNVEV (reference sequence). The V end lost 2 bases, the J end lost 4 bases, and 15 bases lay between the germline ends. The CDR3 nucleotides are TGTGCCAGCAGTTTACGGGACTCGGTGTTATACAATGAGCAGTTCTTC. Translating it yields CASSLRDSVLYNEQFF.

At least ten counts were recorded for this clonotype. This chain joins TRBV20-1 and TRBJ2-1; 7 bases are shared with TRBD2. Trimming removed 0 bases from V and 6 bases from J; junction bases left unmatched: 11. This CDR3 is 16 amino acids long. Germline CDR1 DFQATT, CDR2 SNEGSKA (reference sequence). The CDR3 here is CSARDLSGRSGNEQFF. The CDR3 DNA is TGCAGTGCTAGAGATCTGTCCGGGAGGAGTGGCAATGAGCAGTTCTTC.

As for this clonotype: This may be a read error, as it is one base from a much larger clone. The rearrangement links TRBV10-3 to TRBJ2-5; 7 nucleotides agree with TRBD1. The CDR3 length is 13 residues. Germline CDR1 is ENHRY and CDR2 is SYGVKD. V trimming: 5 bases; J trimming: 4 bases; junction bases outside the gene matches: 4. CDR3 nucleotide sequence: TGTGCCATCAGTCGACAGGGTGCAGAGACCCAGTACTTC. This sequence encodes CAISRQGAETQYF.

This clonotype was detected many times. This rearrangement joins TRBV29-1 to TRBJ2-7; 7 bases align to TRBD2. CDR1 and CDR2 (germline): SQVTM, ANQGSEA. V trimming: 7 bases; J trimming: 3 bases; junction bases outside the gene matches: 15. The CDR3 length is 15 residues. For the CDR3, the DNA is TGCAGCGCCGTTCGAGCGGGATCTCCCAACTACGAGCAGTACTTC. Amino acid sequence: CSAVRAGSPNYEQYF.

This clonotype showed up many times. V gene TRBV6-5 combines with J gene TRBJ2-7, with 13 bases identical to TRBD2. V shed 5 bases and J 4 bases; nucleotides not matched to a gene: 5. The length of the CDR3 is 15 residues. The germline V gene encodes CDR1 MNHEY and CDR2 SVGAGI. CDR3: CASSHGLAGVYEQYF. Here the CDR3 DNA reads TGTGCCAGCAGTCACGGACTAGCGGGAGTTTACGAGCAGTACTTC.

This clonotype was recorded at least ten times. V and J are TRBV5-1 and TRBJ2-5; D gene uncertain. The CDR3 is 14 residues long. Germline CDR1 reads SGHRS; CDR2 reads YFSETQ. Trimming removed 1 base from V and 2 bases from J, with 9 bases in between. The CDR3, as DNA: TGCGCCAGCAGCTTGTTCCTACCACAAGAGACCCAGTACTTC. Its translation is CASSLFLPQETQYF.

The genes are TRBV7-9 and TRBJ2-2; D gene uncertain. The CDR3 consists of 14 residues. Germline CDR1 and CDR2: SEHNR and FQNEAQ (reference sequence). The germline V and J ends were trimmed by 4 bases and 5 bases, with 11 bases remaining between them. The DNA of the CDR3 is TGTGCCAGCAGCTCGATCCAGTCTACCGGGGAGCTGTTTTTT. Translated: CASSSIQSTGELFF. The complete variable domain, with remaining parts taken from reference TRBV7-9 and TRBJ2-2, reads DTGVSQNPRHKITKRGQNVTFRCDPISEHNRLYWYRQTLGQGPEFLTYFQNEAQLEKSRLLSDRFSAERPKGSFSTLEIQRTEQGDSAMYLCASSSIQSTGELFFGEGSRLTVL.

This clonotype was observed a handful of times. The chain couples TRBV2 to TRBJ2-4; D possibly uses TRBD1 or TRBD2 (5 bases each). The germline V gene has CDR1 SNHLY and CDR2 FYNNEI. Trimming took off 6 bases at V and 8 bases at J, with 17 bases between the two ends. This CDR3 has 14 amino acids. DNA for the CDR3: TGTGCCAGCAGCACAAGCGTCCAGGGACACATTCAGTACTTC. Its translation: CASSTSVQGHIQYF.

Many counts were recorded for this clonotype. V gene TRBV27 combines with J gene TRBJ2-3; D call uncertain. Trimming pared 2 bases from V and 2 bases from J, leaving 11 bases between. Germline V gene sequence: CDR1 MNHEY, CDR2 SMNVEV (reference sequence). This CDR3 has 15 amino acids. The CDR3 is CASSLSSRPTDTQYF. The CDR3 nucleotides read TGTGCCAGCAGTTTAAGCTCCAGGCCCACAGATACGCAGTATTTT.

This clonotype was detected many times. V gene TRBV27 combines with J gene TRBJ2-7; 7 nucleotides line up with TRBD2. The CDR3 covers 15 residues. With 5 bases clipped from V and 4 bases from J, the junction kept 11 bases outside the gene matches. From germline, CDR1 is MNHEY and CDR2 SMNVEV (reference sequence). Here the CDR3 DNA reads TGTGCCAGCAGTCCTCGACTAGCCCTACAATACGAGCAGTACTTC. This sequence encodes CASSPRLALQYEQYF.

The chain couples TRBV13 to TRBJ2-7, with TRBD2 matching over 10 bases. The CDR3 sequence is 15 residues long. Germline CDR1 and CDR2: PRHDT and FYEKMQ (reference sequence). With 4 bases clipped from V and 4 bases from J, the junction kept 7 bases outside the gene matches. As DNA, the CDR3 is TGTGCCAGCAGCTCCTCTAGCGGGAGTCCGTACGAGCAGTACTTC. Amino acids: CASSSSSGSPYEQYF.

Ten or more counts support this clonotype. The genes are TRBV5-1 and TRBJ2-1; 11 bases fit TRBD2. CDR3 size: 15 residues. The germline V gene encodes CDR1 SGHRS and CDR2 YFSETQ. J was trimmed by 4 bases and V by 2 bases; bases with no gene match: 2. CDR3 residues: CASSFSSGGYNEQFF. The DNA for the CDR3 is TGCGCCAGCAGCTTTTCTAGCGGGGGGTACAATGAGCAGTTCTTC.

The chain employs TRBV1 and TRBJ2-7; TRBD2 is the table's D call and was not checked against the DNA. TRBV1 is a documented pseudogene. The CDR3 spans 17 residues. CDR3 in amino acids: CTSSQDPRTRVSYEQYF. The CDR3 coding sequence is TGCACCAGCAGCCAAGATCCCCGGACTAGAGTCTCCTACGAGCAGTACTTC.

This clonotype showed up many times. The J gene is TRBJ1-2, the V gene TRBV28; D remains ambiguous. There are 15 residues in the CDR3. Germline assignment: CDR1 MDHEN and CDR2 SYDVKM. Deletions cut 7 bases from V and 4 bases from J, with 19 bases between. DNA for the CDR3: TGTGCCAGCACCAAGCCCCCCACTGAGCCCTATGGCTACACCTTC. This encodes CASTKPPTEPYGYTF.